These 29 T cell receptor beta chains were all obtained from the same sample, sequenced in a study of control samples from healthy donors and cancer patients. Profiling relied on immunoSEQ multiplex PCR, and the TCRdb table lists in-frame clones only, not all of them. The sample holds about 90,000 clones; approximately 93% are singletons and the top ten take nearly 1.5%. Material: blood. The source of these receptors is a woman in her thirties in good health.

The chain uses TRBV5-1 and TRBJ1-5; D is unresolved. Germline values: CDR1 SGHRS, CDR2 YFSETQ. This CDR3 has 15 residues. V was shortened by 1 base and J by 2 bases, with 10 bases between the two germline ends. CDR3 region: CASSLNPDGNQPQHF. The CDR3 DNA reads as TGCGCCAGCAGCTTGAATCCGGACGGCAATCAGCCCCAGCATTTT.

This CDR3 reads CASTKRASGSSTQYF. CDR3 DNA sequence: TGTGCCAGCACCAAGAGGGCTAGCGGGAGCAGTACGCAGTATTTT. The chain couples TRBV5-6 to TRBJ2-3, with 10 bases lining up with TRBD2. Germline V lookup: CDR1 SGHDT, CDR2 YYEEEE. The CDR3 is 15 residues long. V gave up 6 bases and J gave up 8 bases; unmatched junction bases: 12. The complete variable domain, with remaining parts taken from reference TRBV5-6 and TRBJ2-3, reads DAGVTQSPTHLIKTRGQQVTLRCSPKSGHDTVSWYQQALGQGPQFIFQYYEEEERQRGNFPDRFSGHQFPNYSSELNVNALLLGDSALYLCASTKRASGSSTQYFGPGTRLTVL.

This rearrangement joins TRBV12-3 or TRBV12-4 to TRBJ2-4; 7 bases agree with TRBD1. V dropped 6 bases and J dropped 4; count of bases not matched to a gene: 3. The CDR3 is 13 residues long. DNA of the CDR3: TGTGCCAGCAGCCTGGACAGGAAAAACATTCAGTACTTC. This codes for CASSLDRKNIQYF.

This sequence joins TRBV7-9 and TRBJ2-7; perhaps TRBD1 as D (6 bases). This CDR3 is 14 amino acids long. V was trimmed by 0 bases and J by 2 bases, leaving 8 bases between them. Per the germline V gene, CDR1 is SEHNR and CDR2 is FQNEAQ (reference sequence). This CDR3 is CASSLAGDTYEQYF. The CDR3 coding sequence is TGTGCCAGCAGCTTAGCGGGGGACACCTACGAGCAGTACTTC.

The chain carries TRBV6-5 and TRBJ2-1; 11 bases are shared with TRBD2. Losses at the gene ends were 0 bases for V and 6 bases for J; bases not matched to a gene: 4. Germline CDR1 is MNHEY and CDR2 is SVGAGI. The CDR3 runs 16 residues. CDR3 sequence: CASSYSGLAGTNEQFF. Here the CDR3 DNA reads TGTGCCAGCAGTTACTCCGGACTAGCGGGTACCAATGAGCAGTTCTTC.

This chain uses TRBV5-1 with TRBJ2-3, with 12 bases matching TRBD2. With 0 bases clipped from V and 5 bases from J, the junction kept 4 bases outside the gene matches. CDR3 size: 16 residues. The V gene's germline CDR1 is SGHRS and CDR2 YFSETQ. CDR3 DNA sequence: TGCGCCAGCAGCTTGGTTCTAGCGGGGGGGATAGATACGCAGTATTTT. It yields the protein CASSLVLAGGIDTQYF.

The V gene is TRBV15, the J gene TRBJ2-1; D unclear. The germline V and J ends were trimmed by 2 bases and 0 bases, with 8 bases remaining between them. Germline assignment: CDR1 LNHNV and CDR2 YYDKDF (reference sequence). The CDR3 covers 15 residues. The CDR3 sequence: CATSRLQSSYNEQFF. DNA for the CDR3: TGTGCCACCAGCAGACTCCAGAGCTCCTACAATGAGCAGTTCTTC.

The gene calls are TRBV7-9 and TRBJ2-1, with D hard to call. The CDR3 sequence is 14 residues long. Germline assignment: CDR1 SEHNR and CDR2 FQNEAQ (reference sequence). The V gene lost 3 bases and the J gene lost 0 bases, with 6 bases spanning the gap. The DNA for the CDR3 is TGTGCCAGCAGCTTGGGTAGCTCCTACAATGAGCAGTTCTTC. Translated, it gives CASSLGSSYNEQFF.

For the CDR3, the DNA is TGTGCCAGCAGCCACCGGGACAGAGTCTACGAGCAGTACTTC. Translated: CASSHRDRVYEQYF. J is TRBJ2-7 and V is TRBV3-1 (or the pseudogene TRBV3-2); 7 bases fit TRBD1. The CDR3 runs 14 residues. The V gene's germline CDR1 is LGHDT and CDR2 YNNKEL (reference sequence). The ends lost 3 bases at V and 3 bases at J; junction bases unmatched: 5.

The chain combines TRBV6-6 with TRBJ1-6, with a possible D match to TRBD1 (6 bases). Trimming shortened V by 6 bases and J by 10 bases, and 19 bases separated the two germline ends. Germline CDR1 is MNHNY and CDR2 is SVGAGI (reference sequence). The CDR3 contains 15 residues. CDR3 DNA sequence: TGTGCCAGCAGCTACCGGCAGGGGTTGGAATCACCCCTCCACTTT. It is translated as CASSYRQGLESPLHF.

The chain uses TRBV19 and TRBJ2-1, with 7 bases identical to TRBD2. The trim removed 2 bases at V and 8 bases at J, leaving 9 bases unmatched. CDR1 and CDR2 (germline): LNHDA, SQIVND (reference sequence). The CDR3 loop spans 15 amino acids. The CDR3 nucleotides are TGTGCCAGTAGTATACGCGGGACTACAAGAGATGAGCAGTTCTTC. Residues: CASSIRGTTRDEQFF.

This clone has more than one count but fewer than ten. The rearrangement links TRBV7-8 to TRBJ2-3; D not certain. The CDR3 is made up of 14 amino acids. Trimming cost V 5 bases and J 1 base, with 10 bases left between them. Germline CDR1 SGHVS, CDR2 FQNEAQ. The CDR3 region is CASSAWERTDTQYF. The CDR3 nucleotides read TGTGCCAGCAGCGCTTGGGAACGCACAGATACGCAGTATTTT.

The chain links TRBV9 to TRBJ1-5; tentatively, D is TRBD1 (6 bases). Trimming left V 3 bases short and J 3 bases short, with 10 bases between. The CDR3 spans 14 residues. Germline V CDR1 and CDR2: SGDLS, YYNGEE. The CDR3 nucleotides are TGTGCCAGCAGCGAGGGACACATCAATCAGCCCCAGCATTTT. It is translated as CASSEGHINQPQHF.

This chain links TRBV5-1 with TRBJ1-1; D not certain. Trimming shortened V by 0 bases and J by 0 bases, and 9 bases separated the two germline ends. The CDR3 consists of 15 residues. Germline V CDR1 and CDR2: SGHRS, YFSETQ. CDR3 protein: CASSLAGEMNTEAFF. CDR3 bases: TGCGCCAGCAGCTTGGCCGGGGAGATGAACACTGAAGCTTTCTTT.

The rearrangement uses TRBV7-8 and TRBJ2-1; no reliable D call. The CDR3 sequence is 15 residues long. The germline gives CDR1 SGHVS, CDR2 FQNEAQ. Trimming took off 6 bases at V and 4 bases at J, with 16 bases between the two ends. The CDR3 loop reads CASRVLEPRYNEQFF. CDR3 nucleotides: TGTGCCAGCAGAGTTCTGGAACCCCGATACAATGAGCAGTTCTTC.

This chain links TRBV24-1 with TRBJ1-2, with D possibly matching TRBD1 (6 bases). From germline, CDR1 is KGHDR and CDR2 SFDVKD. CDR3 size: 14 residues. V was trimmed by 4 bases and J by 7 bases, leaving 15 bases between them. CDR3 DNA sequence: TGTGCCACCAGTGAAGGGGACATAACCCGTGGCTACACCTTC. Translation: CATSEGDITRGYTF.

The chain recombines TRBV12-3 or TRBV12-4 with TRBJ2-2, with D unresolved. Trimming removed 6 bases at V and 7 bases at J, with 12 bases between. The CDR3 is made up of 13 amino acids. CDR3 region: CASRTTPHGELFF. DNA of the CDR3: TGTGCCAGCAGAACTACCCCCCACGGGGAGCTGTTTTTT.

V is TRBV5-5 and J is TRBJ2-3, with D perhaps assigned TRBD1 or TRBD2 (5 bases each). The CDR3 totals 16 residues. The germline V and J ends were trimmed by 4 bases and 2 bases, with 17 bases remaining between them. Germline loops: CDR1 SGHKS, CDR2 YYEKEE (reference sequence). CDR3 sequence (DNA): TGTGCCAGCAGCGATCCCGGGACCGATTACACAGATACGCAGTATTTT. It encodes CASSDPGTDYTDTQYF.

The CDR3 DNA reads TGTGCCAGCAGCCAAGTTAGCACTGAAGCTTTCTTT. Protein: CASSQVSTEAFF. J is TRBJ1-1 and V is TRBV3-1 (or the pseudogene TRBV3-2), with unresolved D. V was cut by 1 base and J by 4 bases, with 4 bases left in between. From germline, CDR1 is LGHDT and CDR2 YNNKEL (reference sequence). The CDR3 totals 12 residues.

The V and J genes are TRBV5-6 and TRBJ1-6; TRBD1 aligns across 11 bases. V gave up 3 bases and J gave up 9 bases; unmatched junction bases: 5. Germline values: CDR1 SGHDT, CDR2 YYEEEE. This CDR3 is 15 amino acids long. CDR3 DNA sequence: TGTGCCAGCAGCTCGCAGGGACAGGGGGGTTCACCCCTCCACTTT. Translation: CASSSQGQGGSPLHF. Full variable domain (remainder filled in from reference TRBV5-6 and TRBJ1-6): DAGVTQSPTHLIKTRGQQVTLRCSPKSGHDTVSWYQQALGQGPQFIFQYYEEEERQRGNFPDRFSGHQFPNYSSELNVNALLLGDSALYLCASSSQGQGGSPLHFGNGTRLTVT.

The chain recombines TRBV28 with TRBJ1-4; no firm D call. The CDR3 consists of 14 residues. V lost 4 bases and J 5 bases, leaving 11 bases between the germline ends. CDR1 and CDR2 from the germline V gene are MDHEN and SYDVKM. CDR3 residues: CASSSQAKNEKLFF. In DNA, the CDR3 is TGTGCCAGCAGTTCCCAGGCTAAGAATGAAAAACTGTTTTTT.

The rearrangement joins TRBV11-3 to TRBJ2-2; 7 nucleotides agree with TRBD1. The CDR3 runs to 15 residues. V lost 3 bases and J lost 0; bases outside the gene matches: 1. Germline CDR1 SGHNT, CDR2 YENEEA. The CDR3 region is CASSFRGSNTGELFF. CDR3 nucleotide sequence: TGTGCCAGCAGCTTCAGGGGGTCGAACACCGGGGAGCTGTTTTTT.

The rearrangement uses TRBV27 and TRBJ1-6, with 8 bases identical to TRBD1. The J segment lost 10 bases and the V segment lost 6 bases, leaving 11 bases of the junction unmatched. This CDR3 is built from 15 residues. From germline, CDR1 is MNHEY and CDR2 SMNVEV (reference sequence). CDR3 residues: CASSMTGVNLSPLHF. The CDR3 DNA follows: TGTGCCAGCAGCATGACAGGGGTAAACCTCTCACCCCTCCACTTT.

This chain uses TRBV19 with TRBJ1-4, with no clear D. This CDR3 has 13 amino acids. CDR1 is LNHDA, CDR2 SQIVND, per germline (reference sequence). V lost 5 bases and J 3 bases, leaving 7 bases between the germline ends. The CDR3 is CASSSVPNEKLFF. CDR3 in DNA: TGTGCCAGTAGTTCCGTTCCTAATGAAAAACTGTTTTTT.

DNA of the CDR3: TGTGCCAGCAACCCGGGAGGGGGCAGCACTGAAGCTTTCTTT. Encoded protein: CASNPGGGSTEAFF. V gene TRBV27 combines with J gene TRBJ1-1; TRBD1 matches at 7 bases. The V gene end was trimmed by 7 bases and the J gene end by 4 bases; junction bases not matched to a gene: 9. This CDR3 region has 14 residues. Looked up from germline, CDR1 is MNHEY and CDR2 is SMNVEV (reference sequence).

V gene TRBV14 combines with J gene TRBJ2-2; 10 bases fit TRBD1. Trimming cost V 1 base and J 3 bases; bases outside gene matches: 5. The CDR3 runs 17 residues. Germline values: CDR1 SGHDN, CDR2 FVKESK. CDR3 in amino acids: CASSQGQGARDTGELFF. CDR3 nucleotides: TGTGCCAGCAGCCAAGGACAGGGGGCGCGTGACACCGGGGAGCTGTTTTTT. The complete variable domain, with remaining parts taken from reference TRBV14 and TRBJ2-2, reads EAGVTQFPSHSVIEKGQTVTLRCDPISGHDNLYWYRRVMGKEIKFLLHFVKESKQDESGMPNNRFLAERTGGTYSTLKVQPAELEDSGVYFCASSQGQGARDTGELFFGEGSRLTVL.

The CDR3 DNA sequence: TGTGCCAGCAGAACAACACGGAACTATGGCTACACCTTC. This encodes CASRTTRNYGYTF. The rearrangement joins TRBV28 to TRBJ1-2; D call uncertain. V was trimmed by 6 bases and J by 2 bases, leaving 10 bases between them. The CDR3 totals 13 residues. Per the germline V gene, CDR1 is MDHEN and CDR2 is SYDVKM.

The chain links TRBV9 to TRBJ2-3; 8 bases line up with TRBD2. This CDR3 is built from 17 residues. CDR1 and CDR2 from the germline V gene are SGDLS and YYNGEE. With V trimmed by 3 bases and J by 1 base, 10 bases remained unmatched. The CDR3 DNA reads TGTGCCAGCAGCGAAGGTTGGGGGCGGGGGGGCACAGATACGCAGTATTTT. It translates to CASSEGWGRGGTDTQYF.

In this sample, this clone turned up once. This chain joins TRBV13 and TRBJ2-7, with D perhaps matching TRBD2 (5 bases). The CDR3 loop spans 18 amino acids. The germline CDR1 and CDR2 sequences are PRHDT and FYEKMQ (reference sequence). V lost 4 bases and J lost 9, with 31 bases in between. The CDR3, as DNA: TGTGCCAGCAGCTCCCGAACGGACGAATCCGAGAGCGGACTGCGGCAGTACTTC. Translation gives CASSSRTDESESGLRQYF.